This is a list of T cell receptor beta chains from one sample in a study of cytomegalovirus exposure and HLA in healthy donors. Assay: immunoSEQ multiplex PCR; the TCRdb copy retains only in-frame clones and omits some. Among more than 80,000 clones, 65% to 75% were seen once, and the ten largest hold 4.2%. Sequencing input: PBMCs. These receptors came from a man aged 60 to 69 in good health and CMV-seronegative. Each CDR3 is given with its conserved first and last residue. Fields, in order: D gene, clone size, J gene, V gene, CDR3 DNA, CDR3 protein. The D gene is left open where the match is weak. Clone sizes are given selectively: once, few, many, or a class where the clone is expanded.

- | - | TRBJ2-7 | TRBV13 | TGTGCCAGCAGCCCACGGACAGATAACAAAGAGCAGTACTTC | CASSPRTDNKEQYF
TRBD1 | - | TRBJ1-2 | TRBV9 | TGTGCCAGTCGGGGACAGTTCGGCGGCTACACCTTC | CASRGQFGGYTF
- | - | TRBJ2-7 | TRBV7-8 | TGTGCCAGCAGCTCCCGTTTAGGGGCCAAATACGAGCAGTACTTC | CASSSRLGAKYEQYF
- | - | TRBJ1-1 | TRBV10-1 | TGCGCCAGCAGTGATTTGGAGGACACTGAAGCTTTCTTT | CASSDLEDTEAFF
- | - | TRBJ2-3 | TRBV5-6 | TGTGCCAGCAGCTTGGGGGGGACAACTGGTCATGTTCGGTATTTT | CASSLGGTTGHVRYF
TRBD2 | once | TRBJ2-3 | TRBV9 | TGTGCCAGCAGCGTAGGACTAGCGGGGGATACGCAGTATTTT | CASSVGLAGDTQYF
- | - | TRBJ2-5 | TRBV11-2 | TGTGCCAGCAGCTGGGGACATCAAGAGACCCAGTACTTC | CASSWGHQETQYF
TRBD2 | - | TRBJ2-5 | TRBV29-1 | TGCAGCGTTGAAGGTCGGGGGGGCTGGCAAGAGACCCAGTACTTC | CSVEGRGGWQETQYF
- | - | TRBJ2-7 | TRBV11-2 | TGTGCCAGCAGCCTCGGACACCTTTACGAGCAGTACTTC | CASSLGHLYEQYF
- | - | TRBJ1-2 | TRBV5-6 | TGTGCCAGCAGCTTGGGAACAGGGTACTATGGCTACACCTTC | CASSLGTGYYGYTF
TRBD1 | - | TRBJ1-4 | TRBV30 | TGTGCCTGGACGACGGGACAGGGGGTGGAAAAACTGTTTTTT | CAWTTGQGVEKLFF
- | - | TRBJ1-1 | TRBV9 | TGTGCCAGCAGCGCCGGTGGGGGCGCGGGCACTGAAGCTTTCTTT | CASSAGGGAGTEAFF
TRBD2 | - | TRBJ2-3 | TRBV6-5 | TGTGCCAGCAGTGCAGGGACTAGTGCAGATACGCAGTATTTT | CASSAGTSADTQYF
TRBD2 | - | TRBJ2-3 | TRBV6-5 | TGTGCCAGCGGTAGAGCGGGGGTGCATGCTACGCAGTATTTT | CASGRAGVHATQYF
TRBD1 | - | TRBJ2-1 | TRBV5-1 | TGCGCCAGCACCTCGGACCTGGACAGGGGTTTTAGGGGCTCCTACAATGAGCAGTTCTTC | CASTSDLDRGFRGSYNEQFF
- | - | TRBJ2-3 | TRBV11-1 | TGTGCCAGCAGCTTAGGCTTTGGGCAGGGCTACACAGATACGCAGTATTTT | CASSLGFGQGYTDTQYF
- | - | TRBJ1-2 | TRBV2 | TGTGCCAGCACGGTGGGGAGTGGCTACACCTTC | CASTVGSGYTF
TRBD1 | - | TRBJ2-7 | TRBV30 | TGTGCCTGGTCCGCGACAGGGGCGAGGGAGCAGTACTTC | CAWSATGAREQYF
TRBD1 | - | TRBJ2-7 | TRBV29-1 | TGCAGCGCCGCAGGGGGCTCCAGCTCCTACGAGCAGTACTTC | CSAAGGSSSYEQYF
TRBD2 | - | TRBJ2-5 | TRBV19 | TGTGCCAGTAGTAAATGGACTAGCGGGGGGGCGGAGACCCAGTACTTC | CASSKWTSGGAETQYF